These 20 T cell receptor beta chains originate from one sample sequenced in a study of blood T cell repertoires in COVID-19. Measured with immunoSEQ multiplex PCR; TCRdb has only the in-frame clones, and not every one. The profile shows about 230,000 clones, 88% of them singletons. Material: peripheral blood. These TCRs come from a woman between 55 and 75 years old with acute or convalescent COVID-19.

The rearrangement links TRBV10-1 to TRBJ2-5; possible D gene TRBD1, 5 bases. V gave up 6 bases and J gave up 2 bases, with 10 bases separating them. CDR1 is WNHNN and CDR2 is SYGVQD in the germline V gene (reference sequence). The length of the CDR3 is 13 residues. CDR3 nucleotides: TGCGCCAGCAGCGCAGGGCCTCAAGAGACCCAGTACTTC. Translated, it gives CASSAGPQETQYF.

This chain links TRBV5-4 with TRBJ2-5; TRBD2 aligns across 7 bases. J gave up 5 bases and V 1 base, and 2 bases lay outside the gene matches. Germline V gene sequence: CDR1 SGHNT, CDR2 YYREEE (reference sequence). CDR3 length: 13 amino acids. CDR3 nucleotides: TGTGCCAGCAGCTTGCGGGGGGAGGAGACCCAGTACTTC. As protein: CASSLRGEETQYF.

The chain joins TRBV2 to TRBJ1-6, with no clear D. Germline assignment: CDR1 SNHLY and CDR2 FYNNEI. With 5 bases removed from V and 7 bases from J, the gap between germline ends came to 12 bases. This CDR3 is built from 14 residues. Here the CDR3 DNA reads TGTGCCAGCAGTCGAAGTGGCCCAAATTCACCCCTCCACTTT. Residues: CASSRSGPNSPLHF.

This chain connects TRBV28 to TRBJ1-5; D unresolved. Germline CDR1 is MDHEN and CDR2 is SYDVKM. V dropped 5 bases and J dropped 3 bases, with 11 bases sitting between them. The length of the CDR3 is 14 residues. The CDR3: CASSNGAANQPQHF. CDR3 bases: TGTGCCAGCAGTAATGGAGCGGCCAATCAGCCCCAGCATTTT.

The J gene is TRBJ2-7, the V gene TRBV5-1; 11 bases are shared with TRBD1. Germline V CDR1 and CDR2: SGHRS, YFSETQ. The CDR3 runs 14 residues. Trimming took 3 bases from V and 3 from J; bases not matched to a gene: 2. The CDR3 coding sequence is TGCGCCAGCAGCTACGGGACAGGGGGCTACGAGCAGTACTTC. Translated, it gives CASSYGTGGYEQYF.

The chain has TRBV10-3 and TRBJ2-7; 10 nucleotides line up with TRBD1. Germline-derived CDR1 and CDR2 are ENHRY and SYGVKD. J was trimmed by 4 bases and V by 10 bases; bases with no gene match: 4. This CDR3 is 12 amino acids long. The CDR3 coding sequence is TGTGCCACCAGACAGGGGGCATACGAGCAGTACTTC. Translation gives CATRQGAYEQYF.

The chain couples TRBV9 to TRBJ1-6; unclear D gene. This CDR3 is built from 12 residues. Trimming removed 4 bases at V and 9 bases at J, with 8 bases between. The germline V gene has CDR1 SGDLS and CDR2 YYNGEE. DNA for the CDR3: TGTGCCAGCAGCCTGAGTGGTTCACCCCTCCACTTT. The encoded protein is CASSLSGSPLHF.

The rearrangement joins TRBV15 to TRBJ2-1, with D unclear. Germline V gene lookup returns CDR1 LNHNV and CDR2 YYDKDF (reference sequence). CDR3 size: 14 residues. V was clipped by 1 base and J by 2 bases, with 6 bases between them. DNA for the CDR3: TGTGCCACCAGCAGAGGGCTAGCCTACAATGAGCAGTTCTTC. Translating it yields CATSRGLAYNEQFF.

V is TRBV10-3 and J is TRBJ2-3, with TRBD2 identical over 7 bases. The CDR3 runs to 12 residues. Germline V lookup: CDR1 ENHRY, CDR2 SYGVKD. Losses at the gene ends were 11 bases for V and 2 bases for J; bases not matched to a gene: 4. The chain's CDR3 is CAASGNTDTQYF. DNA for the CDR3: TGTGCCGCCAGCGGGAACACAGATACGCAGTATTTT.

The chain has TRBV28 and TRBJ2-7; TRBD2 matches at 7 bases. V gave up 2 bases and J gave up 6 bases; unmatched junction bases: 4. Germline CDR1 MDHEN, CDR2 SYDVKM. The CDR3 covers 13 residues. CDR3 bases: TGTGCCAGCAGTTTAGGGGGGAGGGCCGAGCAGTACTTC. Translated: CASSLGGRAEQYF.

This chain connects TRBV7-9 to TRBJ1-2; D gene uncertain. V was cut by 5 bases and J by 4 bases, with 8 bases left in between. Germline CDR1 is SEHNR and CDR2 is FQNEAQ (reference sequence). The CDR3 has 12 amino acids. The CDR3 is CASSQDGYGYTF. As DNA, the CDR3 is TGTGCCAGCAGCCAGGATGGCTATGGCTACACCTTC.

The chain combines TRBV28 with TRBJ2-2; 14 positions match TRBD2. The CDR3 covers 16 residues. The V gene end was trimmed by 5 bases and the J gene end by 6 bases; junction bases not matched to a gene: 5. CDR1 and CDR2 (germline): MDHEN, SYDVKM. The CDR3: CASSAGTSGRAGELFF. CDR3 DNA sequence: TGTGCCAGCAGTGCCGGGACTAGCGGGAGAGCCGGGGAGCTGTTTTTT.

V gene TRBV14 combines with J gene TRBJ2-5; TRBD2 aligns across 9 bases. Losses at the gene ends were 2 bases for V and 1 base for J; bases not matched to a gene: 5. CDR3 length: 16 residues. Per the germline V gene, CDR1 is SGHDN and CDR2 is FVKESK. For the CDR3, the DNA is TGTGCCAGCAGCCAATTCGGCGGGAGGGCCCAAGAGACCCAGTACTTC. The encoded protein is CASSQFGGRAQETQYF.

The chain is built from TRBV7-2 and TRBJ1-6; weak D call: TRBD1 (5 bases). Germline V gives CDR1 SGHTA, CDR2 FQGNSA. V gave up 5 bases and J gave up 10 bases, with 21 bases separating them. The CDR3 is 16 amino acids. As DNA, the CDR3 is TGTGCCAGCAGCCCCCACTTGCAGGGAGGAGGATCACCCCTCCACTTT. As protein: CASSPHLQGGGSPLHF.

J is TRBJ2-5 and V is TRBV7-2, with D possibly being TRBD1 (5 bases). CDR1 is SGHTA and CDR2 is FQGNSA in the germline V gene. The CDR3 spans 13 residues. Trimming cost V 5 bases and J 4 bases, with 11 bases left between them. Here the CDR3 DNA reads TGTGCCAGCAGCGAACAGGCTCGAGAGACCCAGTACTTC. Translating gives CASSEQARETQYF.

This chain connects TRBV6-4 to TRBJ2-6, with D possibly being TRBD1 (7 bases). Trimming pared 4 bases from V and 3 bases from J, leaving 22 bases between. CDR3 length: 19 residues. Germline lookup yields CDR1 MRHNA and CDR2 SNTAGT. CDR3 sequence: CASSARQGGARGGANVLTF. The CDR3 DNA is TGTGCCAGCAGTGCTCGACAGGGAGGTGCGCGCGGTGGGGCCAACGTCCTGACTTTC.

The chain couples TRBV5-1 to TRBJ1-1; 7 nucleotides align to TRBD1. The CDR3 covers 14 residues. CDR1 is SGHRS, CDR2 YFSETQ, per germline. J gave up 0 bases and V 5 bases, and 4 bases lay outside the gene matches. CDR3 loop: CASRRDSMNTEAFF. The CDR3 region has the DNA TGCGCCAGCAGGCGGGACAGTATGAACACTGAAGCTTTCTTT.

CDR3 loop: CASSVPGGRAGELFF. The CDR3 region has the DNA TGTGCCAGTAGTGTTCCAGGGGGCCGGGCCGGGGAGCTGTTTTTT. V and J are TRBV19 and TRBJ2-2; 8 nucleotides line up with TRBD1. Trimming at V came to 5 bases and at J to 6 bases, leaving 8 bases not matched to a gene. CDR1 and CDR2 (germline): LNHDA, SQIVND (reference sequence). The CDR3 loop spans 15 amino acids.

The CDR3 is CASSPQGGSYGYTF. Here the CDR3 DNA reads TGTGCCAGCAGCCCACAGGGGGGGAGCTATGGCTACACCTTC. The rearrangement joins TRBV7-2 to TRBJ1-2; 8 bases map to TRBD1. Per the germline V gene, CDR1 is SGHTA and CDR2 is FQGNSA. V gave up 5 bases and J gave up 4 bases; unmatched junction bases: 6. The length of the CDR3 is 14 residues.

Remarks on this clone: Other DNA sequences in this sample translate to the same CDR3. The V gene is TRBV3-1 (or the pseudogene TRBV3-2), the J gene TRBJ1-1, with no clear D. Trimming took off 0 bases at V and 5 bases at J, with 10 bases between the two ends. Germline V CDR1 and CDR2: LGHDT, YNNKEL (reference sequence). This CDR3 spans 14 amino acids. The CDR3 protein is CASSQDTVRTEAFF. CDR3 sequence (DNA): TGTGCCAGCAGCCAAGACACGGTGCGGACTGAAGCTTTCTTT.